Presented here are 3 T cell receptor beta chains from one specimen sequenced in a study of blood T cell repertoires in COVID-19. Sequencing used immunoSEQ multiplex PCR; TCRdb keeps in-frame clones, though not all of them. The table includes 70,000 or so clones, 75% to 85% detected once. Material: peripheral blood. Every receptor here comes from a human donor in a cohort sampled during active COVID-19.

The chain has TRBV3-1 (or the pseudogene TRBV3-2) and TRBJ2-4; 11 bases agree with TRBD1. V dropped 5 bases and J dropped 8; count of bases not matched to a gene: 11. CDR3 size: 16 residues. The germline CDR1 and CDR2 sequences are LGHDT and YNNKEL (reference sequence). CDR3 amino acids: CASSGQGALGLYIQYF. The CDR3 bases are TGTGCCAGCAGCGGACAGGGGGCCCTCGGCCTTTACATTCAGTACTTC.

This chain joins TRBV5-1 and TRBJ2-7, with 12 positions matching TRBD2. V gave up 4 bases and J gave up 2 bases; unmatched junction bases: 1. Germline CDR1 is SGHRS and CDR2 is YFSETQ. This CDR3 region has 14 residues. CDR3: CASSRTSGTYEQYF. The CDR3 DNA reads TGCGCCAGCAGCAGGACTAGCGGGACCTACGAGCAGTACTTC.

The rearrangement joins TRBV9 to TRBJ2-5, with 9 positions matching TRBD2. The germline V gene encodes CDR1 SGDLS and CDR2 YYNGEE. The V segment lost 0 bases and the J segment 1 base; nucleotides outside the gene matches: 4. This CDR3 comprises 16 residues. The DNA of the CDR3 is TGTGCCAGCAGCGTAGGGGGCGGGAGGGCCCAAGAGACCCAGTACTTC. Protein sequence: CASSVGGGRAQETQYF. The complete variable domain, with remaining parts taken from reference TRBV9 and TRBJ2-5, reads DSGVTQTPKHLITATGQRVTLRCSPRSGDLSVYWYQQSLDQGLQFLIQYYNGEERAKGNILERFSAQQFPDLHSELNLSSLELGDSALYFCASSVGGGRAQETQYFGPGTRLLVL.